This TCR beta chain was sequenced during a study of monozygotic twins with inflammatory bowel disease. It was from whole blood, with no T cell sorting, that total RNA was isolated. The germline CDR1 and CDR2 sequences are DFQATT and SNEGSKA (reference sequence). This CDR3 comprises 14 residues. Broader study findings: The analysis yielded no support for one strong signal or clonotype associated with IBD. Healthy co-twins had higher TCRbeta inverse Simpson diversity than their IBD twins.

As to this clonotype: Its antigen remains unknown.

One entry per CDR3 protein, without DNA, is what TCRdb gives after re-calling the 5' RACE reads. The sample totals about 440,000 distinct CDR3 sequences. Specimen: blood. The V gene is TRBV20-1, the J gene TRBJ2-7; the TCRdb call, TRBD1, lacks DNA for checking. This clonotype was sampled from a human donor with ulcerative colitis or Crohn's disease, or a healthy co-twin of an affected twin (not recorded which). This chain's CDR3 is CSARVEQGRDEQYF.